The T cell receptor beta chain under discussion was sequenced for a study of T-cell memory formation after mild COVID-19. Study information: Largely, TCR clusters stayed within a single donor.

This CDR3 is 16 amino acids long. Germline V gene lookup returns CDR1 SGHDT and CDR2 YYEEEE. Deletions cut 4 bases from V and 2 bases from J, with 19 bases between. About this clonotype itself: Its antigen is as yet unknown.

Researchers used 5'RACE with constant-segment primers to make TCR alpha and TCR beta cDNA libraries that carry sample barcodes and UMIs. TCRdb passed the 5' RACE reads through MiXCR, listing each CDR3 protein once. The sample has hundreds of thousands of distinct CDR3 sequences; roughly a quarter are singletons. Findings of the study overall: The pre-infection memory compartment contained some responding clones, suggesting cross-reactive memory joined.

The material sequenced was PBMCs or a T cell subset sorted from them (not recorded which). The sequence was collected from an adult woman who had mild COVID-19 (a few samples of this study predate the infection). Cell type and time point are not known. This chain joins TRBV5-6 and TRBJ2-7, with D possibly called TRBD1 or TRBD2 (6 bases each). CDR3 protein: CASSPPGARRTYEQYF. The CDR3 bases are TGTGCCAGCAGCCCTCCGGGGGCCAGGAGAACCTACGAGCAGTACTTC.